This TCR beta chain was sequenced in a study of graft-versus-host responses after intestinal transplantation. At the level of the study: The recipients all started with anti-thymocyte globulin induction and then took tacrolimus and steroids for 3 to 4 years.

This clone was counted a single time. Its antigen is not known. The repertoire was sequenced with immunoSEQ multiplex PCR; TCRdb's copy has only in-frame clones and lacks some. This sample has around 87,000 clones, with under 95% found just once. The clonotype originates from a human donor who was the organ donor for an intestinal transplant. The material sequenced was unstimulated CD8+ T cells sorted from spleen or lymph node cells, taken before transplant.

The CDR3 DNA reads TGTGCCAGCAGCTTACCCGGGGAAGAGCAGTACTTC. Amino acids: CASSLPGEEQYF. The rearrangement links TRBV7-6 to TRBJ2-7; perhaps TRBD2 as D (5 bases). The CDR3 spans 12 residues. CDR1 and CDR2 from the germline V gene are SGHVS and FNYEAQ. Trimming left V 2 bases short and J 7 bases short, with 9 bases between. Based on the CDR3 plus reference TRBV7-6 and TRBJ2-7, the full variable domain is GAGVSQSPRYKVTKRGQDVALRCDPISGHVSLYWYRQALGQGPEFLTYFNYEAQQDKSGLPNDRFSAERPEGSISTLTIQRTEQRDSAMYRCASSLPGEEQYFGPGTRLTVT.